The source of this T cell receptor (beta chain) is a study of Tregs in tolerant kidney transplant recipients. Germline values: CDR1 SGDLS, CDR2 YYNGEE. Trimming cost V 0 bases and J 4 bases; bases outside gene matches: 6. The length of the CDR3 is 16 residues. Details on this clone: The CDR3 is cut off 3 residues early in the read; its end comes from the germline J gene.

Mixed chimerism was transient after nonmyeloablative marrow transplants from related graft donors. Profiled with immunoSEQ multiplex PCR; TCRdb holds only in-frame clones, not every one. The sample includes tens of thousands of clones. V and J are TRBV9 and TRBJ1-4; TRBD1 matches 7 bases. The starting material was CD4+ T cells from blood (PBMCs), obtained 24 months after the transplant. The receptor was derived from a human patient who received a combined kidney and bone marrow transplant. Some T cells may arise from the graft donor. CDR3: CASSVGGQPFNEKLFF. The part of the CDR3 DNA that was read is TGTGCCAGCAGCGTAGGGGGACAGCCATTTAATGAAAAA.